The rows below give T cell receptor beta chains drawn from one sample of a study of technical replicates of blood from a few donors. TCRdb's copy holds only in-frame clones and misses some; the assay was immunoSEQ multiplex PCR. The table lists 75,000 to 100,000 clones, around 96% of them singletons. Sequencing was done on a sample of T cells isolated from PBMCs. The origin of the receptors is a human donor in good health. CDR3s include the opening cysteine and the closing phenylalanine or tryptophan. Each record gives: J gene, D gene, V gene, CDR3 protein, CDR3 DNA. D genes are given only for firm matches.

J: TRBJ2-7; D: TRBD1; V: TRBV30; CDR3: CAWGTGGYEQYF; DNA: TGTGCCTGGGGGACAGGGGGATACGAGCAGTACTTC
J: TRBJ1-5; D: .; V: TRBV30; CDR3: CAWSLGGDQPQHF; DNA: TGTGCCTGGAGTTTGGGGGGGGATCAGCCCCAGCATTTT
J: TRBJ2-3; D: TRBD2; V: TRBV9; CDR3: CASSATSGSGLDTQYF; DNA: TGTGCCAGCAGCGCGACTAGCGGGAGTGGTCTAGATACGCAGTATTTT
J: TRBJ1-2; D: TRBD1; V: TRBV6-1; CDR3: CASSENPGTGYGYTF; DNA: TGTGCCAGCAGCGAAAATCCCGGGACAGGGTATGGCTACACCTTC
J: TRBJ2-7; D: .; V: TRBV19; CDR3: CATSLRGRSYEQYF; DNA: TGTGCCACCTCTCTCCGGGGGAGAAGTTACGAGCAGTACTTC
J: TRBJ1-2; D: TRBD1; V: TRBV5-1; CDR3: CASSLGTGDLHQGYTF; DNA: TGCGCCAGCAGCCTCGGGACAGGGGATCTCCATCAAGGCTACACCTTC
J: TRBJ2-7; D: TRBD1; V: TRBV2; CDR3: CASSQGTGAYEQYF; DNA: TGTGCCAGCAGCCAGGGGACAGGGGCCTACGAGCAGTACTTC
J: TRBJ1-2; D: .; V: TRBV5-6; CDR3: CASSPLPASFYGYTF; DNA: TGTGCCAGCAGCCCACTGCCCGCTTCCTTCTATGGCTACACCTTC
J: TRBJ2-7; D: .; V: TRBV6-5; CDR3: CASRTQGGAYEQYF; DNA: TGTGCCAGCAGGACACAGGGGGGGGCCTACGAGCAGTACTTC
J: TRBJ2-3; D: TRBD2; V: TRBV27; CDR3: CASSSIAGDDTDTQYF; DNA: TGTGCCAGCAGTTCCATAGCGGGGGACGACACAGATACGCAGTATTTT
J: TRBJ1-2; D: TRBD1; V: TRBV4-1; CDR3: CASSQTGTGDYGYTF; DNA: TGCGCCAGCAGCCAAACCGGGACAGGGGACTATGGCTACACCTTC
J: TRBJ2-7; D: TRBD2; V: TRBV18; CDR3: CASSPPGLAGYEQYF; DNA: TGTGCCAGCTCACCACCGGGACTAGCGGGTTACGAGCAGTACTTC
J: TRBJ2-3; D: .; V: TRBV19; CDR3: CASSQLKGTDTQYF; DNA: TGTGCCAGTAGTCAACTAAAGGGCACAGATACGCAGTATTTT
J: TRBJ2-3; D: .; V: TRBV9; CDR3: CASSFLEGTDTQYF; DNA: TGTGCCAGCAGTTTCCTGGAGGGCACAGATACGCAGTATTTT
J: TRBJ2-7; D: TRBD1; V: TRBV6-5; CDR3: CASSHGQGTSYEQYF; DNA: TGTGCCAGCAGTCACGGACAGGGAACGTCCTACGAGCAGTACTTC
J: TRBJ2-1; D: .; V: TRBV9; CDR3: CASTTGNTYNEQFF; DNA: TGTGCCAGCACCACCGGGAATACCTACAATGAGCAGTTCTTC
J: TRBJ1-1; D: TRBD1; V: TRBV5-6; CDR3: CASSLPGQGRNTEAFF; DNA: TGTGCCAGCAGTTTGCCGGGACAGGGGCGGAACACTGAAGCTTTCTTT
J: TRBJ2-3; D: TRBD1; V: TRBV5-6; CDR3: CASSSTGAVWTDTQYF; DNA: TGTGCCAGCAGCTCCACAGGGGCGGTTTGGACAGATACGCAGTATTTT